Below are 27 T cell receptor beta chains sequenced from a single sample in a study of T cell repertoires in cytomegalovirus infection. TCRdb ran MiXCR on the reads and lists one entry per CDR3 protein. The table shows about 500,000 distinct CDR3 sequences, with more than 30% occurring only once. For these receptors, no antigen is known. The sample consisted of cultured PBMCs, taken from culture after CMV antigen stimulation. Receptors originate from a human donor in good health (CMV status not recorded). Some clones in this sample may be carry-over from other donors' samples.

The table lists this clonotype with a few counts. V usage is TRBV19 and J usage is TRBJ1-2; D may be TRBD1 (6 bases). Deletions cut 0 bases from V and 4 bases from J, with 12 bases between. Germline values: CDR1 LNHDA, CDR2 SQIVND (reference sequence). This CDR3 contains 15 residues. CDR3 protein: CASSIETGNSYGYTF. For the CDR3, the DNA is TGTGCCAGTAGTATAGAGACAGGAAATAGCTATGGCTACACCTTC.

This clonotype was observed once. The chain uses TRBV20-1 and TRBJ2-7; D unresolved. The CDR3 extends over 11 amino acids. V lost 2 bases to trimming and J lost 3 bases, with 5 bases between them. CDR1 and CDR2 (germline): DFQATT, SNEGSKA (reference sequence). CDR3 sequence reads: CSARLDYEQYF. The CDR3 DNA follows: TGCAGTGCTAGATTAGACTACGAGCAGTACTTC.

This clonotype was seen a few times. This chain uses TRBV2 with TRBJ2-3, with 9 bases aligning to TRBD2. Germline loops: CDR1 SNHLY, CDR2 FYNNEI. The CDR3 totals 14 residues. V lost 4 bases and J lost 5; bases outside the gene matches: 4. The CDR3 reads CASSGASGKDTQYF. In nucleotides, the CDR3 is TGTGCCAGCAGTGGAGCTAGCGGGAAAGATACGCAGTATTTT.

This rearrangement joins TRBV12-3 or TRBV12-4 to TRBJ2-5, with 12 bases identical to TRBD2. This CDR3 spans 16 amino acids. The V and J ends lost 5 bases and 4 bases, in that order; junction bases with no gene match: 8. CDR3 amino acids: CASSAGLAGRGETQYF. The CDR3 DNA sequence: TGTGCCAGCAGTGCTGGACTAGCGGGGAGGGGAGAGACCCAGTACTTC.

The chain's CDR3 is CASSQGRNNYGYTF. Written as DNA, the CDR3 is TGTGCCAGCAGCCAGGGACGGAACAACTATGGCTACACCTTC. V and J are TRBV7-2 and TRBJ1-2, with D possibly matching TRBD1 (5 bases). The CDR3 has 14 residues. Germline CDR1 reads SGHTA; CDR2 reads FQGNSA. Trimming took 5 bases from V and 2 from J, leaving 12 bases between them.

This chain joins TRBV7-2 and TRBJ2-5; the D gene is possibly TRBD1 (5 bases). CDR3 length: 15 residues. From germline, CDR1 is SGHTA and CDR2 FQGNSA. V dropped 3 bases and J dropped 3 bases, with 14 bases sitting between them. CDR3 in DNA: TGTGCCAGCAGCTTTTCAGGACAAAGAAAAGAGACCCAGTACTTC. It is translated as CASSFSGQRKETQYF.

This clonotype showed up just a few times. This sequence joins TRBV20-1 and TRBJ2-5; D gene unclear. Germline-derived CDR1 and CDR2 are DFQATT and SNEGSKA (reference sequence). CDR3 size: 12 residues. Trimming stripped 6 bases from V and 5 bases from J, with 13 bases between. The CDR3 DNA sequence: TGCAGTGCCCCCGACCTGGGGGAGACCCAGTACTTC. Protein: CSAPDLGETQYF.

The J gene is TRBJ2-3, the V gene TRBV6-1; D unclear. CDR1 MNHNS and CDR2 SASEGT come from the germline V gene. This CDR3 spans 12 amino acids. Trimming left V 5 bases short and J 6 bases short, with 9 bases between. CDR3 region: CASSPKVDTQYF. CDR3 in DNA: TGTGCCAGCAGTCCTAAGGTGGATACGCAGTATTTT.

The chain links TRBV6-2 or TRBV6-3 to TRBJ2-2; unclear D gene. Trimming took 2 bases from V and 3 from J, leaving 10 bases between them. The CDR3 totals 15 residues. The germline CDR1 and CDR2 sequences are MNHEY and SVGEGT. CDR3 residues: CASSYLVGDTGELFF. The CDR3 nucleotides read TGTGCCAGCAGTTACCTAGTTGGGGACACCGGGGAGCTGTTTTTT.

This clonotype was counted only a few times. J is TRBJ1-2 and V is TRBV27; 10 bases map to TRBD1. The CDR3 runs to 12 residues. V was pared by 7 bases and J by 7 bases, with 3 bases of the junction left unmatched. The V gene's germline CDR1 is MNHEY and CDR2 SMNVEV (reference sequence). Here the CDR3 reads CASMTGGIGYTF. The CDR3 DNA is TGTGCCAGCATGACAGGGGGCATTGGCTACACCTTC.

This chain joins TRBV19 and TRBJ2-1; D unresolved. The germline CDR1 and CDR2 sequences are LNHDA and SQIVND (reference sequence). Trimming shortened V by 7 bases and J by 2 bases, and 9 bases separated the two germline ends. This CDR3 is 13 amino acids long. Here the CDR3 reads CASNSGTYNEQFF. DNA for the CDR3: TGTGCCAGTAACTCTGGAACCTACAATGAGCAGTTCTTC. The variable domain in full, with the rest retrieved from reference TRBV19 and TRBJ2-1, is DGGITQSPKYLFRKEGQNVTLSCEQNLNHDAMYWYRQDPGQGLRLIYYSQIVNDFQKGDIAEGYSVSREKKESFPLTVTSAQKNPTAFYLCASNSGTYNEQFFGPGTRLTVL.

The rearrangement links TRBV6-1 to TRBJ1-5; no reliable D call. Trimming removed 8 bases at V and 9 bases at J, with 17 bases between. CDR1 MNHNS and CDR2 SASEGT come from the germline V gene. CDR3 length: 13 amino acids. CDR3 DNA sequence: TGTGCCAGCGACCCGGGTCCTCAACGGCCCCAGCATTTT. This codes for CASDPGPQRPQHF.

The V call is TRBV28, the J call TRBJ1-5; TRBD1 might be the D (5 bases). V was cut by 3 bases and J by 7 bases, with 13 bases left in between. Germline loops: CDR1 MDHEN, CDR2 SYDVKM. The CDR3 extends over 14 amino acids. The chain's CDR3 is CASSLEGLRQPQHF. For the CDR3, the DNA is TGTGCCAGCAGTTTGGAGGGGTTGAGGCAGCCCCAGCATTTT.

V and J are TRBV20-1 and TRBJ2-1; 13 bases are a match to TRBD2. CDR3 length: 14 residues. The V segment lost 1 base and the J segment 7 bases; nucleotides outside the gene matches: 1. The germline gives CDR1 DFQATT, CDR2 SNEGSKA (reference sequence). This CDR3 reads CSARGLAGGNEQFF. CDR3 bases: TGCAGTGCTAGAGGACTAGCGGGAGGTAATGAGCAGTTCTTC.

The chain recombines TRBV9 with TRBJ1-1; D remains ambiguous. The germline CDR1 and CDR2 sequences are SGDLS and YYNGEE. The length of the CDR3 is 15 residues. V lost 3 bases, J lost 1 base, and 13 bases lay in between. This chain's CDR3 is CASSALPASNTEAFF. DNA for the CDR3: TGTGCCAGCAGCGCCCTCCCGGCCTCGAACACTGAAGCTTTCTTT.

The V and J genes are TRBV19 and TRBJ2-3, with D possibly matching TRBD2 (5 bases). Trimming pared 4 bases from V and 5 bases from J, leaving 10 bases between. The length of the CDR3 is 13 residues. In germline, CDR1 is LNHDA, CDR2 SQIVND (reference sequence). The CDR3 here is CASSKLAKDTQYF. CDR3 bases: TGTGCCAGTAGTAAGCTAGCAAAAGATACGCAGTATTTT. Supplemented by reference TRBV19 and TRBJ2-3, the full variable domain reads DGGITQSPKYLFRKEGQNVTLSCEQNLNHDAMYWYRQDPGQGLRLIYYSQIVNDFQKGDIAEGYSVSREKKESFPLTVTSAQKNPTAFYLCASSKLAKDTQYFGPGTRLTVL.

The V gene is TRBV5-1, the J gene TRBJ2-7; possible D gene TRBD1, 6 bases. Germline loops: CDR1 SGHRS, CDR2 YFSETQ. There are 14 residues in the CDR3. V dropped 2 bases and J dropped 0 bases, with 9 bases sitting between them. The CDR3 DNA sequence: TGCGCCAGCAGCTTAGCCAGGGGCTCCTACGAGCAGTACTTC. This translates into CASSLARGSYEQYF.

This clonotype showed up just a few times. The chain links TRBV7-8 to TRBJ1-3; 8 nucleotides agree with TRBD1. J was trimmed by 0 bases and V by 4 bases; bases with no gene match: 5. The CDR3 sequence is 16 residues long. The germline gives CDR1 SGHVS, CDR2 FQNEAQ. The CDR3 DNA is TGTGCCAGCAGCTCCAACAGGGGGTTCTCTGGAAACACCATATATTTT. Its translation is CASSSNRGFSGNTIYF.

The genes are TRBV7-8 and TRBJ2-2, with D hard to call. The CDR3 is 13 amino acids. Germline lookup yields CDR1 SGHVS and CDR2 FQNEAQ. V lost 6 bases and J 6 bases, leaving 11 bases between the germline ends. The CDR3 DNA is TGTGCCAGCAGTTACAATGAGGCCGGGGAGCTGTTTTTT. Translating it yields CASSYNEAGELFF.

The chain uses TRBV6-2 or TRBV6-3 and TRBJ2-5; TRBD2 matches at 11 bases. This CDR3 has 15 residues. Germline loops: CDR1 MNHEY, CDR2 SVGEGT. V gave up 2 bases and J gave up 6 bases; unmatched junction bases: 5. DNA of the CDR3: TGTGCCAGCAGTTACACTAGCGGGAGATTAAAGACCCAGTACTTC. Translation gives CASSYTSGRLKTQYF.

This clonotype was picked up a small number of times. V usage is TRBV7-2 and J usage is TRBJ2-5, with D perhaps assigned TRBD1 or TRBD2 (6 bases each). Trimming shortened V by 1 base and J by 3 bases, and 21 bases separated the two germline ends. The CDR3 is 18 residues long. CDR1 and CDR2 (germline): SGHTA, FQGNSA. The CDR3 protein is CASSLERGRGLREETQYF. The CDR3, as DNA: TGTGCCAGCAGCTTAGAAAGGGGTCGGGGGCTCAGGGAAGAGACCCAGTACTTC.

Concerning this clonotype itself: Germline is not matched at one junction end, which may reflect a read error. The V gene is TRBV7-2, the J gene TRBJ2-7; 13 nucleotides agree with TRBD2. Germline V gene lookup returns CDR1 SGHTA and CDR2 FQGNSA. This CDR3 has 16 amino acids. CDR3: CASSSTSGGSSYAQYF. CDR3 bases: TGTGCCAGCAGCTCGACTAGCGGGGGGAGCTCCTACGCGCAGTACTTC.

CDR3 protein: CASRARNEKLFF. The CDR3 DNA reads as TGTGCCAGCAGAGCGAGAAACGAAAAACTGTTTTTT. The chain joins TRBV6-8 to TRBJ1-4, with D unresolved. The germline V gene has CDR1 MNHGY and CDR2 SAAAGT. Trimming stripped 6 bases from V and 8 bases from J, with 10 bases between. The CDR3 length is 12 residues.

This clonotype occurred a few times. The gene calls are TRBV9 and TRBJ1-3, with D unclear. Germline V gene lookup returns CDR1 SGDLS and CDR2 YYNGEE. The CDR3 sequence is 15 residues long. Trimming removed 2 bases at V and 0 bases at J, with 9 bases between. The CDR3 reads CASSVLGNSGNTIYF. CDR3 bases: TGTGCCAGCAGCGTCCTCGGGAACTCTGGAAACACCATATATTTT.

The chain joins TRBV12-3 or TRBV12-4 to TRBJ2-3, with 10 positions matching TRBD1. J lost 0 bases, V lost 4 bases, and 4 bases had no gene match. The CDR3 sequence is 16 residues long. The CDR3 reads CASSWGQGTSTDTQYF. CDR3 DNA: TGTGCCAGCAGTTGGGGACAGGGGACTAGCACAGATACGCAGTATTTT.

CDR3 bases: TGTGCCAGCAGTCACCTCTACCCGGGACAGGGGTTGGACACTGAAGCTTTCTTT. Translating it yields CASSHLYPGQGLDTEAFF. V and J are TRBV6-2 or TRBV6-3 and TRBJ1-1; 10 bases fit TRBD1. The germline CDR1 and CDR2 sequences are MNHEY and SVGEGT. The CDR3 has 18 residues. V lost 5 bases, J lost 3 bases, and 15 bases stayed unmatched.

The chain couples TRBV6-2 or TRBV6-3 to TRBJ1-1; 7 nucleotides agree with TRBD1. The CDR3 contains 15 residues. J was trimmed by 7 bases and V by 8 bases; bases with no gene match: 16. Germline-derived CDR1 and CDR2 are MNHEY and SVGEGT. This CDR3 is CASGRAGTAFNEAFF. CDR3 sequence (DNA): TGTGCCAGCGGGCGTGCCGGGACAGCCTTCAATGAAGCTTTCTTT.